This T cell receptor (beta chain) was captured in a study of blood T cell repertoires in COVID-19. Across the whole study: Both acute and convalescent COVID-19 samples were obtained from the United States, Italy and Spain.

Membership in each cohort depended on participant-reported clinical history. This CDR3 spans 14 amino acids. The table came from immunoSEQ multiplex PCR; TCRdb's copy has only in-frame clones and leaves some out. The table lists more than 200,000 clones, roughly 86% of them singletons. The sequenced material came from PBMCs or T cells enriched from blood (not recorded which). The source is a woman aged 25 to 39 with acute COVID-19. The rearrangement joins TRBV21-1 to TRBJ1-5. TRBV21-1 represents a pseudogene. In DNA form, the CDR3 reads TGTGCCAGCAGCAAAGTCCGGGTGGTTCAGCCCCAGCATTTT. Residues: CASSKVRVVQPQHF.